This T cell receptor beta chain comes out of a study of cytotoxic CD8 clonotypes in ibrutinib-treated CLL (dated by TCRdb to about 2021). Notes on the research overall: The cohort was composed of some twelve relapsed/refractory and roughly 16 treatment-naive patients; IGHV unmutated status was identified in approximately 18 patients. Responses were partial in 24 patients and complete in 2; after median 68 months follow-up, about 14 stayed in remission and roughly twelve progressed. Response samples were obtained after a median of around 11 months of treatment, with a range of roughly 6 to 36 months. On average, each sample yielded 255,043 productive templates and over 90,000 productive rearrangements. Longitudinal samples were available for about 30% of the roughly 86 trial participants. Cryopreserved peripheral blood mononuclear cells were obtained prior to treatment, at the time of response, and at either disease progression or sustained remission. Every remission and progressive disease sample was obtained while ibrutinib was still being received by the patients.

The intended sense of this specimen's time point label: less than 30 months on ibrutinib. For TCR beta library preparation, about 2 micrograms of genomic DNA were extracted from the cryopreserved PBMCs. Longitudinal blood samples from CLL patients receiving ibrutinib monotherapy were subjected to high-throughput TCR beta sequencing. The patients were enrolled in a single-center, open-label phase 2 trial of ibrutinib monotherapy. The research as a whole found: Clonality rose at ibrutinib response, remained stable during sustained remission, and dropped back toward baseline at progression. Sampling times were not matched between patients in sustained remission and patients whose disease was progressing, and lymph node repertoires were not examined. At baseline, clonality was higher than in age-matched healthy donors and showed a strong correlation with circulating CD8+ T-cell counts. Public clonotypes were rare and either shrank or stayed stable during treatment, and the rise in clonality at ibrutinib response reflected expansion of private clonotypes.

The germline V gene provides CDR1 SGHVS and CDR2 FQNEAQ. The germline ends are 13 bases apart after V is trimmed by 2 bases and J by 0 bases. Including cysteine and phenylalanine, the CDR3 has 17 amino acids. The kept DNA is CDR3 alone, 51 bases in frame from the first base. On a MiSeq, deep resolution sequencing aimed for a depth between 1 in 1 million and 1 in 200,000 T cells, with each clonotype covered approximately 9.2x on average. TCR beta libraries were generated with the immunoSEQ hsTCRB Kit. The published analysis was carried out like this. The data were analyzed with ImmunoSEQ Analyzer and ImmunoSEQ Data Assistant, and V, D and J gene assignments followed IMGT definitions. Clonality, with values ranging from 0 to 1, was calculated as one minus the normalized Shannon entropy of productive rearrangement frequencies. Only overrepresented clonotypes making up at least 0.05% of the repertoire of each patient were included in the public clonotype analysis. Fewer than 15 repertoires from age-matched healthy donors, obtained from immuneACCESS, served as clonality controls. In its TCRdb copy, this immuneACCESS table keeps in-frame sequences only and misses some clones. Where compared with another copy, unresolved V genes explain less than half of these, and the others have no known cause. V and J calls plus clone size are reproduced from that table; the DNA served to infer D and trimming. The sample table holds 45,000 to 60,000 clones, of which around 55% were seen once. The ten top clones hold around 21% of the sample.

This clone was detected many times. Its binding antigen is unknown. One base away there is no much larger clone; base qualities are not given. In this chain, TRBV7-8 is recombined with TRBJ2-2; the D gene lacks a confident call. The source of this sequence is a human donor with chronic lymphocytic leukemia. Specimen: PBMCs, collected after 24 months of ibrutinib treatment. The CDR3 in this case is CASSLWSTFANTGELFF. The sequenced DNA is TGTGCCAGCAGCTTATGGTCTACCTTCGCGAACACCGGGGAGCTGTTTTTT.